This TCR beta chain was recorded in a study of cytomegalovirus exposure and HLA in healthy donors (dated by TCRdb to about 2017). The study in broad terms: According to an earlier analysis of several hundred of the donors, about 170 million T cells yielded over 100 million unique TCR beta sequences and approximately 300 Gb of sequence data. Of the 300 to 450 genotyped donors, 81% were placed in the genetic ancestry cluster associated with self-reported Caucasian donors. A later genetic analysis took genome-wide SNP genotypes for about three fifths of the roughly 700 donors and used that subset as a discovery cohort. Donor age, sex, ethnicity and CMV serostatus were collected together with the repertoire data. A separate validation cohort of more than 100 different subjects was used in addition to the 666-subject first cohort. A later analysis re-examined previously published TCR beta repertoires from more than 650 donors and added high-resolution HLA genotyping to investigate patterns of TCR occurrence. An early release covering approximately 600 HLA-typed donors comprised around 300 gigabases of sequencing data and around 80 million unique TCR sequences. The number of donors typed differed by locus, with 629-630 for A, B, C, DRB1 and DQB1, 522 for DQA1, over 600 for DPA1, and 400 to 490 for DPB1. The study was designed to test whether signatures of past pathogen exposure could be identified by cataloging public T cell receptors. HLA typing included class I and class II loci at four-digit resolution. Because of strong linkage in the cohort, four or five DR-DQ haplotypes were treated as single units for association and clustering. The later analysis used no new phenotypic data to find candidate immune exposures, relying instead on TCR beta sequences and their occurrence across donors. To decide whether each TCR beta V gene segment behaved as functional or pseudogenic, an earlier analysis of some 580 of the donors relied on high-throughput TCR beta sequencing. The study combined high-throughput TCR immunosequencing, statistical association of individual TCRs with disease status, and machine learning to predict cytomegalovirus infection status. All discovery cohort repertoires had been generated on a single sequencing platform. Using immunosequencing, the study profiled T cell repertoires from 666 subjects and related those repertoires to cytomegalovirus serostatus. Across about 380 genotyped donors of the cohort, an average of roughly 250,000 unique TCR beta nucleotide sequences per donor were sequenced, and roughly a sixth of those sequences were non-productive.

In total, just over 650 healthy bone marrow donors made up the cohort. Cohort members were all nominally healthy when sampled, although unrecorded immune exposures were likely present. CMV serostatus was positive for about 300 and negative for about half of the roughly 670 cohort members, and was not recorded for this donor. A peripheral blood sample was provided by each donor, and peripheral blood mononuclear cells were used for TCR beta sequencing. The Qiagen DNeasy Blood Extraction Kit was used to extract genomic DNA from the blood cell samples. Study-level results and caveats: Strong co-occurrence of HLA alleles, especially DR and DQ, made assigning TCR associations to individual alleles difficult. Some IMGT-functional V segments, including TRBV6-2 and TRBV6-3, could not be distinguished by the 87-base-pair reads and were therefore excluded. Correlated functional status among segregating V segments might be attributable to linkage disequilibrium, but an unknown experimental factor could not be ruled out. According to a later analysis, most CMV-associated TCR beta chains appeared to be HLA-restricted, and the HLA associations seemed to be driven largely by CMV exposure. Only TCR beta chains were sequenced in this cohort, and the absence of alpha or paired-chain data limited detectable features. An association between a missense DCLRE1C variant and V-gene and J-gene trimming of TCR beta chains was found in a later genetic analysis and replicated in an independent cohort. A further reported finding was that TCR beta sequences accurately predicted the HLA-A and HLA-B alleles for most subjects in the first cohort. According to a later analysis, TCR association rates differed among HLA loci, with DRB1 alleles showing the most associated TCRs and HLA-C alleles showing the fewest. Sequencing depth was assumed to be roughly uniform across donors in the presence/absence analyses, though that assumption may not hold. At a false discovery rate of 0.05, a later analysis linked some 18,000 TCR beta sequences to specific HLA alleles. The only immune exposure information available for the cohort was CMV serostatus. Because HLA typing was missing for some donors at each locus, association tests included only the typed subset. The authors suggested that the approach could potentially be extended to other disease states and immunological phenotypes. An earlier analysis of 587 of the donors showed that most TCR beta V segments appeared in productive rearrangements either about 90% or about 30% of the time, which broadly matched IMGT annotations. A group of highly shared sequence variants was considered likely to be a technical artifact of the sequencing pipeline. In vitro tests confirmed that a few of the cytomegalovirus-associated TCR beta chains recognize cytomegalovirus antigens. In both the original and validation cohorts, the classifier was reported to diagnose cytomegalovirus status with high specificity and sensitivity. A total of 164 TCR beta chains were listed by the study as associated with cytomegalovirus. A later analysis reported that several top co-occurrence clusters appeared linked to parvovirus B19, influenza, CMV and Epstein-Barr virus. In a later analysis, HLA-associated TCR beta chains were found to be more clonally expanded and to have lower generation probabilities than equally common non-associated chains. Across donors, most TCR sequences were observed very rarely, whereas some public TCRs were present in many individuals. Because counts were too low, roughly 16 rarely observed V segments, including chromosome 9 orphons, were left out of the earlier analysis of over 550 of the donors. In a later genetic analysis, fewer N-insertions in productive TCRs were reported among donors in an Asian-associated ancestry cluster than the roughly 710-donor mean.

CDR3 length: 14 amino acids, cysteine to phenylalanine. Just CDR3 DNA is preserved here, 42 bases in frame from base 1. Taken from the germline V gene, the CDR1 and CDR2 loops are MNHNS and SASEGT. The germline ends are 18 bases apart after V is trimmed by 7 bases and J by 6 bases. Libraries were made using the immunoSEQ multiplex PCR assay. The multiplex PCR relied on a mix of 60 forward primers for TCR Vbeta segments and 13 reverse primers for TCR Jbeta segments. Amplification of the CDR3 region of rearranged TCR beta genes was performed with a multiplex PCR assay on genomic DNA. The amplified TCR beta libraries were sequenced on the Illumina HiSeq System as 87-base-pair reads. Processing in the source paper ran as follows. Across the 500 to 700 repertoires, a later analysis counted 78 million or so unique TCR beta chains, approximately 10 million of which were shared by at least two donors. To remove PCR and sequencing errors, raw reads were error-corrected and collapsed into unique sequences using a nearest-neighbor algorithm that merged closely related sequences. Alignment of CDR3 sequences to IMGT reference sequences was used to assign V, D and J gene segments. For a sequence to be retained, at least a six-nucleotide match to both a V gene segment and a J gene segment was required. A rearrangement was called productive if the CDR3 had no stop codons and remained in frame with V and J, and every other rearrangement was called non-productive. Following IMGT convention, CDR3 was defined as the stretch from the second conserved V-encoded cysteine to the conserved J-encoded phenylalanine. The earlier analysis of approximately 590 of the donors excluded any sequence lacking an unambiguous match to a single V gene segment. An earlier analysis of about 600 of the donors called V segments functional above 56.7% productive rearrangements and segregating when the between-donor standard deviation exceeded 5%. A statistical classification framework was developed to diagnose cytomegalovirus status using the catalog of TCR beta chain sequences. In a later analysis, V and J genes were assigned by comparing TCR nucleotide sequences against IMGT/GENE-DB human TR gene sequences. In a later analysis, CDR3 sequences and most-parsimonious VDJ recombination scenarios were assigned using the TCRdist pipeline. In a later analysis, each TCR beta chain was defined by its CDR3 amino acid sequence together with its V-gene family, and reads without a unique V-gene family were excluded. A later analysis removed 550 to 650 highly shared, low-generation-probability nucleotide sequences to deal with suspected cross-contamination and a sequencing artifact. For each public chain, a later analysis derived a clonal expansion index from normalized ranks of inferred template counts within each repertoire. A later analysis computed generation probabilities with a VDJ recombination model fitted to out-of-frame rearrangements, and checked the results against IGoR. A later analysis scored TCR-TCR, TCR-HLA and TCR-CMV co-occurrence with hypergeometric tests, applying a repertoire-size bias correction to TCR pairs. To estimate false discovery rates, a later analysis permuted the HLA or CMV assignments 20 times. In a later analysis, co-occurring TCRs were grouped using DBSCAN, with TCRdist sequence similarity added in when clustering inside HLA-allele-positive subsets. Repertoires with fewer than 30,000 or more than 120,000 public chains were left out of co-occurrence clustering, as were about five repertoires with anomalous nucleotide sharing. TCRdb limited this immuneACCESS table to in-frame rearrangements with V and J called. A share of clones is missing; checked studies link under half to unresolved V genes, and the rest is unexplained. D and trimming come from the DNA, and the V and J calls and clone size come from that table. Within this sample are about 150,000 clones, with roughly 83% of them counted one time only. Jointly, the top ten make up roughly 3.6% of the sample.

A note on this clone: It has no known antigen specificity. Base qualities are missing; no much larger clone stands one base away.

Sequencing was done on a sample of PBMCs. The TCR originated in a human donor in good health. This receptor chain uses TRBV6-1 and TRBJ1-1, and perhaps TRBD1 as D gene, on 5 matching bases. The DNA sequence reads TGTGCCAGCATTACAACCGGAGGGGTCCCTGAAGCTTTCTTT. This codes for CASITTGGVPEAFF.